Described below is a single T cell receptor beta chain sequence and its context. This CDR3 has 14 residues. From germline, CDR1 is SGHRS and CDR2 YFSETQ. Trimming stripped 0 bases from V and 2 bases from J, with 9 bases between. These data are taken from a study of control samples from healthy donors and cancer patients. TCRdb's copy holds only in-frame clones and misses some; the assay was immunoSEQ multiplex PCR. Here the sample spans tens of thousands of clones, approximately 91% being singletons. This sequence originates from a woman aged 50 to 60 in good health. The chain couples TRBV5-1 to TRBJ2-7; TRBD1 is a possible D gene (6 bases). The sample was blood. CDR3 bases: TGCGCCAGCAGCTTGGAAGGGGGAACCTACGAGCAGTACTTC. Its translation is CASSLEGGTYEQYF.